This passage covers 23 T cell receptor beta chains from one sample sequenced in a study of CD8 T cells in Susac syndrome. RNA amounts of 0.5 to 1 ug underwent reverse transcription with random hexamers. TCRdb reanalysed the immunoSEQ multiplex PCR reads using MiXCR and keeps one entry per CDR3 protein. The sample has hundreds of thousands of distinct CDR3 sequences; approximately 95% are singletons. Sequences were obtained from CD4+ T cells from PBMCs. These receptors all come from a human donor with multiple sclerosis.

The genes are TRBV6-5 and TRBJ2-5, with TRBD1 matching 7 bases. The germline V gene encodes CDR1 MNHEY and CDR2 SVGAGI. This CDR3 comprises 15 residues. The V and J ends lost 6 bases and 4 bases, in that order; junction bases with no gene match: 11. The CDR3 coding sequence is TGTGCCAGCAGGAACCCCGGGACAGCCCGAGAGACCCAGTACTTC. Translating gives CASRNPGTARETQYF.

The V and J genes are TRBV25-1 and TRBJ2-5; TRBD1 matches 8 bases. Germline V lookup: CDR1 MGHDK, CDR2 SYGVNS. CDR3 length: 14 amino acids. The junction had 5 bases not matched to a gene; V was cut back by 6 bases and J by 2 bases. The DNA for the CDR3 is TGTGCCAGCAGGGACGACAGGGGACAAGAGACCCAGTACTTC. It specifies CASRDDRGQETQYF.

This rearrangement joins TRBV5-6 to TRBJ1-5; D possibly corresponds to TRBD1 (6 bases). This CDR3 contains 15 residues. Germline-derived CDR1 and CDR2 are SGHDT and YYEEEE. The V end was cut by 0 bases, the J end by 3 bases, with 10 bases between. CDR3 sequence: CASSLGQASNQPQHF. CDR3 bases: TGTGCCAGCAGCTTGGGACAGGCATCCAATCAGCCCCAGCATTTT.

The gene calls are TRBV29-1 and TRBJ2-1; unclear D gene. Trimming took off 6 bases at V and 0 bases at J, with 6 bases between the two ends. The CDR3 consists of 12 residues. Per germline, CDR1 SQVTM and CDR2 ANQGSEA. The CDR3 region is CSVSDSYNEQFF. CDR3 DNA: TGCAGCGTCTCCGACTCCTACAATGAGCAGTTCTTC.

The chain uses TRBV6-5 and TRBJ1-1; unclear D gene. The CDR3 is 14 residues long. The germline V gene has CDR1 MNHEY and CDR2 SVGAGI. V shed 6 bases and J shed 1 base, with 12 bases lying between them. CDR3 in amino acids: CASRTGRSNTEAFF. In DNA, the CDR3 is TGTGCCAGCAGGACTGGACGGTCGAACACTGAAGCTTTCTTT.

This chain connects TRBV20-1 to TRBJ2-5; 13 bases align to TRBD2. CDR1 DFQATT and CDR2 SNEGSKA come from the germline V gene (reference sequence). Unmatched junction bases numbered 13, after V lost 8 bases and J lost 4 bases. This CDR3 has 16 amino acids. The CDR3 is CSSTGTSGNLRETQYF. CDR3 nucleotide sequence: TGCAGTTCTACCGGGACTAGCGGGAACCTCCGAGAGACCCAGTACTTC.

This clonotype has only one observation. The V and J genes are TRBV7-3 and TRBJ1-6, with D possibly being TRBD1 (5 bases). This CDR3 has 15 amino acids. The germline V and J ends were trimmed by 2 bases and 12 bases, with 17 bases remaining between them. Germline lookup yields CDR1 SGHTA and CDR2 FQGTGA. CDR3 sequence reads: CASSLGAGQGRPLHF. The DNA of the CDR3 is TGTGCCAGCAGCTTAGGCGCAGGTCAGGGCCGACCCCTCCACTTT.

The rearrangement uses TRBV11-2 and TRBJ2-3; D unclear. The CDR3 extends over 13 amino acids. The V and J ends lost 2 bases and 5 bases respectively, with 8 bases between them. The germline gives CDR1 SGHAT, CDR2 FQNNGV. CDR3: CASSLSRRDTQYF. CDR3 nucleotide sequence: TGTGCCAGCAGCTTATCCAGACGAGATACGCAGTATTTT.

V and J are TRBV29-1 and TRBJ1-2; no clear D. CDR3 size: 11 residues. Germline V lookup: CDR1 SQVTM, CDR2 ANQGSEA. The ends were cut back, 6 bases at V and 8 bases at J, with 13 bases in the middle. The CDR3 loop is CSVSSSLGYTF. In DNA form, the CDR3 reads TGCAGCGTATCGAGTTCTTTGGGCTACACCTTC.

V usage is TRBV7-3 and J usage is TRBJ2-6; perhaps TRBD1 as D (5 bases). CDR1 and CDR2 (germline): SGHTA, FQGTGA. The CDR3 runs to 15 residues. V was cut by 5 bases and J by 3 bases, with 11 bases left in between. The chain's CDR3 is CASSAVGVGANVLTF. The CDR3, as DNA: TGTGCCAGCAGCGCTGTAGGGGTTGGGGCCAACGTCCTGACTTTC. Together with reference TRBV7-3 and TRBJ2-6, the CDR3 gives the full variable domain: GAGVSQTPSNKVTEKGKYVELRCDPISGHTALYWYRQSLGQGPEFLIYFQGTGAADDSGLPNDRFFAVRPEGSVSTLKIQRTERGDSAVYLCASSAVGVGANVLTFGAGSRLTVL.

The chain recombines TRBV27 with TRBJ1-1, with 7 positions matching TRBD1. This CDR3 has 15 amino acids. Per the germline V gene, CDR1 is MNHEY and CDR2 is SMNVEV (reference sequence). V shed 5 bases, J shed 4 bases, and the junction held 10 bases outside the gene matches. CDR3 region: CASSAYRGLSTEAFF. CDR3 coding DNA: TGTGCCAGCAGTGCGTACAGGGGTCTTTCCACTGAAGCTTTCTTT.

The chain couples TRBV3-1 to TRBJ2-4, with TRBD1 matching over 8 bases. CDR3 length: 17 amino acids. The germline V gene has CDR1 LGHDT and CDR2 YNNKEL (reference sequence). Trimming took 2 bases from V and 0 from J; bases not matched to a gene: 6. The CDR3 is CASSQLWTGLAKNIQYF. Here the CDR3 DNA reads TGTGCCAGCAGCCAACTGTGGACAGGGCTAGCCAAAAACATTCAGTACTTC.

The genes are TRBV20-1 and TRBJ1-1, with 9 positions matching TRBD1. Per the germline V gene, CDR1 is DFQATT and CDR2 is SNEGSKA (reference sequence). With 3 bases clipped from V and 0 bases from J, the junction kept 5 bases outside the gene matches. The CDR3 sequence is 15 residues long. The CDR3 loop reads CSARTQGALNTEAFF. The DNA of the CDR3 is TGCAGTGCTAGGACACAGGGGGCGTTGAACACTGAAGCTTTCTTT.

This chain connects TRBV29-1 to TRBJ1-2, with TRBD1 matching over 8 bases. The length of the CDR3 is 16 residues. The junction had 20 bases not matched to a gene; V was cut back by 7 bases and J by 7 bases. The germline gives CDR1 SQVTM, CDR2 ANQGSEA. The CDR3 nucleotides read TGCAGCGCACAATTACCGGGACAGGTCTACTTTGTTGGCTACACCTTC. Translating it yields CSAQLPGQVYFVGYTF.

V is TRBV14 and J is TRBJ2-5, with a weak D call TRBD2 (6 bases). Looked up from germline, CDR1 is SGHDN and CDR2 is FVKESK. V was pared by 0 bases and J by 5 bases, with 16 bases between. CDR3 length equals 16 residues. DNA for the CDR3: TGTGCCAGCAGCCAAGACCGGCATTCTCGGGGGGAGACCCAGTACTTC. Protein product: CASSQDRHSRGETQYF.

The rearrangement links TRBV27 to TRBJ2-7; TRBD2 agrees at 8 bases. Germline V lookup: CDR1 MNHEY, CDR2 SMNVEV (reference sequence). The V segment lost 7 bases and the J segment 6 bases; nucleotides outside the gene matches: 14. This CDR3 has 15 amino acids. CDR3 in DNA: TGTGCCAGCATCCCAAACGGGACTAGTCCGCCCGAGCAGTACGTC. It codes for CASIPNGTSPPEQYV.

The gene calls are TRBV18 and TRBJ2-1; 11 nucleotides line up with TRBD2. Germline-derived CDR1 and CDR2 are KGHSH and LQKENI. This CDR3 has 19 amino acids. Germline trimming cut 2 bases from V and 3 bases from J; bases unmatched to any gene: 12. The CDR3 coding sequence is TGTGCCAGCTCACCATCCGGGACTAGCGGTCATCTACGCTACAATGAGCAGTTCTTC. Translation gives CASSPSGTSGHLRYNEQFF.

The chain is built from TRBV9 and TRBJ2-5; 8 nucleotides agree with TRBD2. CDR1 is SGDLS, CDR2 YYNGEE, per germline. The J segment lost 8 bases and the V segment lost 0 bases, leaving 18 bases of the junction unmatched. The CDR3 totals 18 residues. The CDR3 loop reads CASSVDPDGSGNHITQYF. For the CDR3, the DNA is TGTGCCAGCAGCGTAGACCCCGACGGTAGCGGGAACCATATTACCCAGTACTTC.

The chain links TRBV4-2 to TRBJ2-4; D might be TRBD2 (6 bases). The CDR3 contains 17 residues. Between the trimmed V and J ends, which lost 4 bases and 8 bases, there was a span of 24 bases. In germline, CDR1 is LGHNA, CDR2 YNFKEQ. The CDR3, as DNA: TGTGCCAGCAGCCCCCGGAGGGCCACAACGGGGGAAGACATTCAGTACTTC. This sequence encodes CASSPRRATTGEDIQYF.

The chain combines TRBV5-6 with TRBJ2-2; D is uncertain. The CDR3 length is 13 residues. Looked up from germline, CDR1 is SGHDT and CDR2 is YYEEEE. Trimming removed 5 bases from V and 7 bases from J, with 12 bases in between. The CDR3 here is CASSPRRDGELFF. The DNA of the CDR3 is TGTGCCAGCAGTCCGAGGAGAGACGGGGAGCTGTTTTTT.

V gene TRBV20-1 combines with J gene TRBJ2-5, with TRBD2 as a possible D gene (6 bases). Trimming removed 5 bases at V and 4 bases at J, with 14 bases between. The CDR3 runs to 13 residues. Germline CDR1 is DFQATT and CDR2 is SNEGSKA (reference sequence). Here the CDR3 reads CSAGTGRVETQYF. CDR3 DNA sequence: TGCAGTGCTGGGACTGGACGGGTAGAGACCCAGTACTTC.

The rearrangement links TRBV3-1 to TRBJ2-3; no clear D gene. This CDR3 has 13 residues. V lost 1 base and J 6 bases, leaving 8 bases between the germline ends. Germline CDR1 LGHDT, CDR2 YNNKEL (reference sequence). CDR3 in DNA: TGTGCCAGCAGCCAAGTCGTTTCGGATACGCAGTATTTT. It encodes CASSQVVSDTQYF.

The rearrangement joins TRBV3-1 to TRBJ2-1; possible D gene TRBD2, 6 bases. The length of the CDR3 is 15 residues. Trimming removed 7 bases at V and 4 bases at J, with 17 bases between. CDR1 is LGHDT, CDR2 YNNKEL, per germline (reference sequence). CDR3 residues: CASTTGLHDYNEQFF. In DNA, the CDR3 is TGTGCCAGCACCACGGGACTTCACGATTACAATGAGCAGTTCTTC.